The 13 T cell receptor beta chains reported below all come from one sample, sequenced in a study of cytomegalovirus exposure and HLA in healthy donors (TCRdb year 2017). Receptor amplification or capture employed the immunoSEQ multiplex PCR assay. The multiplex PCR relied on a mix of 60 forward primers for TCR Vbeta segments and 13 reverse primers for TCR Jbeta segments. TCRdb holds this immuneACCESS table with in-frame rearrangements only. Some clones are missing; in checked studies, unresolved V genes explain under half, and the rest has no known cause. This sample is represented by fewer than 25,000 clones; 65% to 85% of them were singletons. Together, the top ten hold around 7% of the sample. Material: PBMCs. The receptors stem from a man in his 60s in good health and CMV-seronegative.

The rearrangement links TRBV10-2 to TRBJ1-3, with TRBD1 matching 7 bases. Germline CDR1 WSHSY, CDR2 SAAADI. Unmatched junction bases numbered 9, after V lost 3 bases and J lost 7 bases. The CDR3 has 15 amino acids. The CDR3: CASSDRTGAGNTIYF. In DNA, the CDR3 is TGCGCCAGCAGTGACCGGACAGGCGCCGGGAACACCATATATTTT.

This chain joins TRBV19 and TRBJ2-3; D perhaps matches TRBD1 (7 bases). The CDR3 length is 16 residues. Germline lookup yields CDR1 LNHDA and CDR2 SQIVND (reference sequence). Trimming took off 6 bases at V and 1 base at J, with 17 bases between the two ends. The CDR3, as DNA: TGTGCCAGTAGCAAGAGGAGGGGGCCTCGCACAGATACGCAGTATTTT. Its translation is CASSKRRGPRTDTQYF.

This chain connects TRBV29-1 to TRBJ1-1; D possibly corresponds to TRBD1 (5 bases). Trimming left V 7 bases short and J 1 base short, with 19 bases between. The CDR3 covers 15 residues. Germline CDR1 is SQVTM and CDR2 is ANQGSEA. The CDR3 protein is CSGRQSLRGNTEAFF. The CDR3 DNA reads as TGCAGCGGCCGACAGTCACTTCGTGGGAACACTGAAGCTTTCTTT.

In its sample, this clone was seen a few times. The chain recombines TRBV4-1 with TRBJ2-2; 10 bases agree with TRBD2. The CDR3 runs 20 residues. The J segment lost 3 bases and the V segment lost 1 base, leaving 14 bases of the junction unmatched. CDR1 is MGHRA and CDR2 is YSYEKL in the germline V gene. In DNA form, the CDR3 reads TGCGCCAGCAGCCAAGGGACTAGCGGATTCGAGAGGGTGGACACCGGGGAGCTGTTTTTT. Protein sequence: CASSQGTSGFERVDTGELFF.

Only a few counts were recorded for this clone. The V gene is TRBV5-1, the J gene TRBJ1-2, with 9 bases that match TRBD1. V was pared by 3 bases and J by 3 bases, with 3 bases of the junction left unmatched. The germline gives CDR1 SGHRS, CDR2 YFSETQ. CDR3 length: 14 amino acids. The CDR3 protein is CASSWGDRDYGYTF. The CDR3 DNA sequence: TGCGCCAGCAGCTGGGGGGACAGGGACTATGGCTACACCTTC.

Comments on this clone: The sample holds other DNA sequences that translate to the same CDR3. This chain joins TRBV6-1 and TRBJ2-3; TRBD2 might be the D (6 bases). Per the germline V gene, CDR1 is MNHNS and CDR2 is SASEGT. The CDR3 loop spans 15 amino acids. With 7 bases removed from V and 3 bases from J, the gap between germline ends came to 17 bases. CDR3 coding DNA: TGTGCCAGCACCACGAAGGCGGGGATAACAGATACGCAGTATTTT. Protein product: CASTTKAGITDTQYF.

The chain recombines TRBV28 with TRBJ2-1, with D possibly TRBD1 on 5 matching bases. The CDR3 totals 11 residues. From germline, CDR1 is MDHEN and CDR2 SYDVKM. Deletions cut 6 bases from V and 10 bases from J, with 10 bases between. CDR3 nucleotides: TGTGCCAGCAGGGCAAGGGGAGAGCAGTTCTTC. It encodes CASRARGEQFF. The complete variable domain, with remaining parts taken from reference TRBV28 and TRBJ2-1, reads DVKVTQSSRYLVKRTGEKVFLECVQDMDHENMFWYRQDPGLGLRLIYFSYDVKMKEKGDIPEGYSVSREKKERFSLILESASTNQTSMYLCASRARGEQFFGPGTRLTVL.

The chain employs TRBV2 and TRBJ2-7; the match to TRBD2 covers 13 bases. Trimming removed 5 bases from V and 6 bases from J; junction bases left unmatched: 4. This CDR3 has 14 amino acids. Looked up from germline, CDR1 is SNHLY and CDR2 is FYNNEI. The CDR3 spells CASSWTSGGPEQYF. CDR3 DNA: TGTGCCAGCAGTTGGACTAGCGGGGGCCCCGAGCAGTACTTC.

This clone was picked up one time. The V and J genes are TRBV11-2 and TRBJ2-1, with D maybe TRBD1 (5 bases). The CDR3 spans 15 residues. Germline V gene lookup returns CDR1 SGHAT and CDR2 FQNNGV. V lost 1 base, J lost 6 bases, and 13 bases lay in between. In DNA form, the CDR3 reads TGTGCCAGCAGCTTAGTAGCAGGGTCCCCCAATGAGCAGTTCTTC. Protein product: CASSLVAGSPNEQFF.

This chain joins TRBV5-5 and TRBJ1-4; D gene unclear. The V end was cut by 2 bases, the J end by 8 bases, with 19 bases between. The CDR3 runs 16 residues. The germline V gene has CDR1 SGHKS and CDR2 YYEKEE (reference sequence). CDR3 nucleotide sequence: TGTGCCAGCAGCTTATTGGGCCGTGGAGGGAACGAAAAACTGTTTTTT. As protein: CASSLLGRGGNEKLFF.

The chain carries TRBV7-2 and TRBJ2-1; D is ambiguous. Trimming pared 4 bases from V and 0 bases from J, leaving 10 bases between. The germline gives CDR1 SGHTA, CDR2 FQGNSA. The CDR3 consists of 15 residues. The CDR3 reads CASSSSTASYNEQFF. DNA of the CDR3: TGTGCCAGCAGCTCCTCAACAGCCTCCTACAATGAGCAGTTCTTC.

V usage is TRBV5-5 and J usage is TRBJ1-5; D remains ambiguous. The CDR3 sequence is 17 residues long. The V end was cut by 1 base, the J end by 0 bases, with 14 bases between. Germline loops: CDR1 SGHKS, CDR2 YYEKEE (reference sequence). The CDR3 region is CASSLMWQENSNQPQHF. In DNA, the CDR3 is TGTGCCAGCAGCTTGATGTGGCAGGAAAATAGCAATCAGCCCCAGCATTTT.

Note on this clone: One end of the junction fails to match germline, which may point to a read error. The chain uses TRBV7-9 and TRBJ2-6; TRBD1 agrees at 8 bases. Per germline, CDR1 SEHNR and CDR2 FQNEAQ (reference sequence). CDR3 length: 15 amino acids. In DNA form, the CDR3 reads TGTTCCAGCAGCGCCGGGACAGGAGGGGCCAACGTCCTGACTTTC. It translates to CSSSAGTGGANVLTF.